The sample holds a few counts of the clone carrying this T cell receptor (beta chain). Trimming pared 0 bases from V and 8 bases from J, leaving 16 bases between. CDR3 length: 15 residues. The germline V gene encodes CDR1 LNHNV and CDR2 YYDKDF (reference sequence). This entry comes from a study of regulatory T cells in long-lasting Graves disease. Arm-PCR of CDR3 regions and iRepertoire HTBI primers were the basis on which TCR beta libraries were built. TCRdb used MiXCR to reprocess the multiplex PCR reads, holding one entry per CDR3 protein. The sample includes roughly 400,000 distinct CDR3 sequences, around 20% of them seen just once. Time point denoted: persistent/refractory GD, antithyroid drugs over 5 years with positive TRAb. After RNA was extracted from PBMCs, the TCR library was made from it. Peripheral blood, at roughly 9 milliliters, went into EDTA tubes.

The material sequenced was peripheral blood mononuclear cells (PBMCs), taken when the disease was refractory, from a patient treated with antithyroid drugs. The clonotype comes from a female donor with Graves disease. J is TRBJ1-2 and V is TRBV15, with D uncertain. The DNA of the CDR3 is TGTGCCACCAGCAGAGATCGTGAGGGTTTGGAGGGCTACACCTTC. It yields the protein CATSRDREGLEGYTF.